The 32 T cell receptor beta chains below all came from one sample that was sequenced in a study of OX40 agonist ivuxolimab in advanced cancers. Sequencing was performed with immunoSEQ multiplex PCR; in TCRdb, only in-frame clones are kept and a portion is missing. Of 77,000 or so clones listed, less than 95% are singletons. The material was CD4+ or CD8+ T cells sorted from blood, obtained in a trial of the OX40 agonist ivuxolimab. The receptor source for this set is an adult with an advanced solid tumor such as melanoma, head and neck, liver or kidney cancer.

This chain links TRBV12-5 with TRBJ1-2, with 8 positions matching TRBD1. Germline lookup yields CDR1 LGHNT and CDR2 FRNRAP. V trimming: 6 bases; J trimming: 8 bases; junction bases outside the gene matches: 8. CDR3 length: 13 residues. Here the CDR3 DNA reads TGTGCTAGTGGATCAGACAGGGGAGGAGGCTACACCTTC. Translating gives CASGSDRGGGYTF. Drawing the rest from reference TRBV12-5 and TRBJ1-2, the complete variable domain is DARVTQTPRHKVTEMGQEVTMRCQPILGHNTVFWYRQTMMQGLELLAYFRNRAPLDDSGMPKDRFSAEMPDATLATLKIQPSEPRDSAVYFCASGSDRGGGYTFGSGTRLTVV.

This chain uses TRBV13 with TRBJ2-7; TRBD2 is a possible D gene (5 bases). V shed 5 bases and J shed 6 bases, with 11 bases lying between them. Germline CDR1 PRHDT, CDR2 FYEKMQ (reference sequence). CDR3 size: 12 residues. The CDR3 loop reads CASSEGAGEQYF. CDR3 DNA sequence: TGTGCCAGCAGCGAGGGAGCCGGCGAGCAGTACTTC.

V is TRBV10-3 and J is TRBJ1-4, with D perhaps matching TRBD1 (5 bases). Trimming shortened V by 2 bases and J by 7 bases, and 14 bases separated the two germline ends. The CDR3 length is 15 residues. Germline V gives CDR1 ENHRY, CDR2 SYGVKD. The CDR3: CAISEASRGREKLFF. DNA for the CDR3: TGTGCCATCAGTGAGGCCAGCCGGGGACGTGAAAAACTGTTTTTT.

The chain combines TRBV5-8 with TRBJ2-7, with a weak D call TRBD1 (5 bases). Germline V gives CDR1 SGHTS, CDR2 YDEGEE. The CDR3 has 13 residues. Trimming took 0 bases from V and 7 from J, leaving 11 bases between them. The CDR3, as DNA: TGTGCCAGCAGCTTGGTTCATCAGGGTGAGCAGTACTTC. Translating it yields CASSLVHQGEQYF.

The genes are TRBV12-5 and TRBJ2-2, with D unclear. Trimming pared 4 bases from V and 6 bases from J, leaving 3 bases between. The germline CDR1 and CDR2 sequences are LGHNT and FRNRAP. The CDR3 has 11 amino acids. Here the CDR3 DNA reads TGTGCTAGTGGTTGGCCCGGGGAGCTGTTTTTT. Protein product: CASGWPGELFF.

The chain employs TRBV2 and TRBJ2-5; TRBD2 agrees at 7 bases. Trimming cost V 2 bases and J 2 bases; bases outside gene matches: 17. The CDR3 runs to 19 residues. Looked up from germline, CDR1 is SNHLY and CDR2 is FYNNEI. In DNA, the CDR3 is TGTGCCAGCAGTGAATCTTTGGGGGGTGAGGCTAGCGGACAAGAGACCCAGTACTTC. The encoded protein is CASSESLGGEASGQETQYF.

This clone has just one count. The V and J genes are TRBV6-5 and TRBJ2-5, with TRBD1 matching 8 bases. CDR1 and CDR2 from the germline V gene are MNHEY and SVGAGI. Germline trimming cut 6 bases from V and 5 bases from J; bases unmatched to any gene: 5. CDR3 length equals 13 residues. Written as DNA, the CDR3 is TGTGCCAGCAGGTCAGGGGGCCCGGAGACCCAGTACTTC. Its translation: CASRSGGPETQYF.

This chain's CDR3 is CASSQDSGLNTEAFF. The CDR3 nucleotides are TGCGCCAGCAGCCAAGATTCGGGCCTGAACACTGAAGCTTTCTTT. The chain is built from TRBV4-3 and TRBJ1-1; D gene unclear. The CDR3 consists of 15 residues. V dropped 0 bases and J dropped 0 bases, with 8 bases sitting between them. Per the germline V gene, CDR1 is LGHNA and CDR2 is YSLEER.

The chain uses TRBV6-5 and TRBJ2-7, with D hard to call. The CDR3 loop spans 13 amino acids. CDR1 is MNHEY, CDR2 SVGAGI, per germline. V was clipped by 5 bases and J by 1 base, with 9 bases between them. CDR3 in amino acids: CASSPGGSYEQYF. DNA for the CDR3: TGTGCCAGCAGTCCCGGTGGATCCTACGAGCAGTACTTC.

The chain has TRBV5-4 and TRBJ2-7; 8 bases agree with TRBD2. V lost 0 bases to trimming and J lost 4 bases; unmatched junction nucleotides: 6. The germline CDR1 and CDR2 sequences are SGHNT and YYREEE (reference sequence). The CDR3 sequence is 15 residues long. The CDR3: CASSLDGSGVYEQYF. The CDR3 coding sequence is TGTGCCAGCAGCTTGGACGGTAGCGGGGTGTACGAGCAGTACTTC.

The chain carries TRBV7-9 and TRBJ2-1; D gene unclear. V lost 5 bases to trimming and J lost 0 bases, with 11 bases between them. The length of the CDR3 is 15 residues. The germline gives CDR1 SEHNR, CDR2 FQNEAQ (reference sequence). The CDR3 loop is CASSPRTRSYNEQFF. The CDR3, as DNA: TGTGCCAGCAGCCCCCGGACGCGCTCCTACAATGAGCAGTTCTTC.

This chain links TRBV27 with TRBJ2-3; D unresolved. Looked up from germline, CDR1 is MNHEY and CDR2 is SMNVEV (reference sequence). V was shortened by 2 bases and J by 2 bases, with 8 bases between the two germline ends. This CDR3 is 14 amino acids long. Here the CDR3 reads CASSLLGTTDTQYF. CDR3 DNA sequence: TGTGCCAGCAGTTTACTGGGAACCACAGATACGCAGTATTTT.

The rearrangement uses TRBV25-1 and TRBJ2-5; D is possibly TRBD2 (6 bases). Between the trimmed V and J ends, which lost 3 bases and 6 bases, there was a span of 14 bases. This CDR3 is built from 14 residues. Germline V gives CDR1 MGHDK, CDR2 SYGVNS. CDR3: CASSDELAGQTQYF. The CDR3 DNA is TGTGCCAGCAGTGATGAACTAGCCGGACAGACCCAGTACTTC.

The rearrangement links TRBV5-8 to TRBJ2-7, with D possibly TRBD1 on 6 matching bases. CDR1 and CDR2 (germline): SGHTS, YDEGEE. Trimming took off 2 bases at V and 3 bases at J, with 9 bases between the two ends. This CDR3 spans 13 amino acids. This CDR3 reads CASSFGQNYEQYF. CDR3 nucleotide sequence: TGTGCCAGCAGCTTCGGACAGAACTACGAGCAGTACTTC.

The chain carries TRBV10-3 and TRBJ2-7; no clear D gene. Trimming removed 11 bases from V and 2 bases from J, with 13 bases in between. Looked up from germline, CDR1 is ENHRY and CDR2 is SYGVKD. This CDR3 contains 12 residues. For the CDR3, the DNA is TGTGCCCCAAGCCCAGCCCCCTACGAGCAGTACTTC. Translation gives CAPSPAPYEQYF.

This clone was seen only a few times. V and J are TRBV27 and TRBJ1-1; TRBD1 might be the D (5 bases). Germline values: CDR1 MNHEY, CDR2 SMNVEV (reference sequence). V dropped 10 bases and J dropped 2 bases, with 20 bases sitting between them. The CDR3 length is 15 residues. As DNA, the CDR3 is TGTGCCACCACCCGAGGGACGTCGGGCAACACTGAAGCTTTCTTT. It codes for CATTRGTSGNTEAFF.

The V gene is TRBV27, the J gene TRBJ2-5; D is unclear. The CDR3 is made up of 13 amino acids. V dropped 5 bases and J dropped 7 bases, with 14 bases sitting between them. In germline, CDR1 is MNHEY, CDR2 SMNVEV (reference sequence). CDR3 residues: CASSPLTWGTQYF. DNA of the CDR3: TGTGCCAGCAGTCCCTTAACGTGGGGGACCCAGTACTTC.

V is TRBV9 and J is TRBJ1-1, with D unclear. Germline CDR1 and CDR2: SGDLS and YYNGEE. CDR3 length equals 14 residues. V was trimmed by 2 bases and J by 1 base, leaving 9 bases between them. In nucleotides, the CDR3 is TGTGCCAGCAGCGTCCTCTCTTCGAACACTGAAGCTTTCTTT. Translation gives CASSVLSSNTEAFF.

This chain's CDR3 is CASSETSSYEQYF. The CDR3 bases are TGCGCCAGCAGCGAAACAAGCTCCTACGAGCAGTACTTC. The chain links TRBV5-1 to TRBJ2-7; D unclear. The CDR3 has 13 amino acids. V was pared by 4 bases and J by 0 bases, with 8 bases between. Germline lookup yields CDR1 SGHRS and CDR2 YFSETQ.

The chain uses TRBV5-4 and TRBJ2-3; D might be TRBD2 (5 bases). The germline V gene encodes CDR1 SGHNT and CDR2 YYREEE (reference sequence). Between the trimmed V and J ends, which lost 2 bases and 0 bases, there was a span of 10 bases. The CDR3 has 15 amino acids. The CDR3 nucleotides are TGTGCCAGCAGCTTCCTACTAGGGAGCACAGATACGCAGTATTTT. It codes for CASSFLLGSTDTQYF.

The rearrangement joins TRBV27 to TRBJ1-2; D perhaps matches TRBD1 (6 bases). The length of the CDR3 is 16 residues. V lost 5 bases, J lost 1 base, and 17 bases lay in between. Germline V lookup: CDR1 MNHEY, CDR2 SMNVEV (reference sequence). The CDR3 protein is CASSPKRTVLNYGYTF. In nucleotides, the CDR3 is TGTGCCAGCAGTCCGAAACGGACAGTACTTAACTATGGCTACACCTTC.

The chain has TRBV14 and TRBJ2-3; D unclear. This CDR3 has 17 residues. Trimming removed 1 base at V and 5 bases at J, with 19 bases between. Germline-derived CDR1 and CDR2 are SGHDN and FVKESK. The CDR3 loop is CASSQGWGGSVQDTQYF. The CDR3 DNA reads as TGTGCCAGCAGCCAAGGTTGGGGTGGGTCAGTACAAGATACGCAGTATTTT.

The rearrangement links TRBV19 to TRBJ2-7, with no clear D. CDR1 and CDR2 (germline): LNHDA, SQIVND (reference sequence). Trimming cost V 5 bases and J 7 bases, with 12 bases left between them. There are 12 residues in the CDR3. The CDR3 DNA follows: TGTGCCAGTAGTTCTTTCGATTGGGAGCAGTACTTC. Translation: CASSSFDWEQYF. Full variable domain (missing parts from reference TRBV19 and TRBJ2-7): DGGITQSPKYLFRKEGQNVTLSCEQNLNHDAMYWYRQDPGQGLRLIYYSQIVNDFQKGDIAEGYSVSREKKESFPLTVTSAQKNPTAFYLCASSSFDWEQYFGPGTRLTVT.

The rearrangement uses TRBV27 and TRBJ1-2; no firm D call. Germline CDR1 reads MNHEY; CDR2 reads SMNVEV (reference sequence). V was pared by 0 bases and J by 2 bases, with 7 bases between. The CDR3 contains 14 residues. DNA of the CDR3: TGTGCCAGCAGTTTATCAGGCGTCAACTATGGCTACACCTTC. Protein sequence: CASSLSGVNYGYTF.

This clone has just a few counts. The rearrangement uses TRBV27 and TRBJ1-1; D is unresolved. The CDR3 contains 14 residues. Germline V gene data show CDR1 as MNHEY and CDR2 as SMNVEV (reference sequence). V was pared by 10 bases and J by 1 base, with 16 bases between. The CDR3 region has the DNA TGTGCCACGAGGACGGGAGGGAGGAACACTGAAGCTTTCTTT. Residues: CATRTGGRNTEAFF.

This clone was seen a few times. This chain links TRBV27 with TRBJ2-5, with 9 bases fitting TRBD2. The CDR3 extends over 15 amino acids. CDR1 is MNHEY, CDR2 SMNVEV, per germline (reference sequence). Trimming at V came to 5 bases and at J to 5 bases, leaving 9 bases not matched to a gene. In DNA form, the CDR3 reads TGTGCCAGCAGTCCTCTAGCGGGGCGGGGGGAGACCCAGTACTTC. Its translation is CASSPLAGRGETQYF.

This clone was counted once. The genes are TRBV30 and TRBJ2-7; TRBD1 agrees at 10 bases. CDR3 length equals 16 residues. With 3 bases clipped from V and 4 bases from J, the junction kept 12 bases outside the gene matches. Germline loops: CDR1 GTSNPN, CDR2 SVGIG (reference sequence). The CDR3 is CAWRRVETGGIYEQYF. The CDR3 nucleotides are TGTGCCTGGAGGAGGGTCGAGACAGGGGGCATTTACGAGCAGTACTTC.

V gene TRBV19 combines with J gene TRBJ2-2, with no clear D. With 11 bases removed from V and 1 base from J, the gap between germline ends came to 14 bases. From germline, CDR1 is LNHDA and CDR2 SQIVND (reference sequence). The CDR3 length is 14 residues. The DNA of the CDR3 is TGTGCCGTACGGACGGACCAGAACACCGGGGAGCTGTTTTTT. Translating gives CAVRTDQNTGELFF.

Relative to its sample, this clone is medium-sized. This chain uses TRBV7-6 with TRBJ2-7, with 9 bases identical to TRBD1. V lost 5 bases to trimming and J lost 6 bases; unmatched junction nucleotides: 5. This CDR3 is 13 amino acids long. The germline gives CDR1 SGHVS, CDR2 FNYEAQ. The CDR3 DNA is TGTGCCAGCAGCGCGGGGACAGGGTTCGAGCAGTACTTC. As protein: CASSAGTGFEQYF. The full variable domain, in which reference TRBV7-6 and TRBJ2-7 provide the parts outside the CDR3, is GAGVSQSPRYKVTKRGQDVALRCDPISGHVSLYWYRQALGQGPEFLTYFNYEAQQDKSGLPNDRFSAERPEGSISTLTIQRTEQRDSAMYRCASSAGTGFEQYFGPGTRLTVT.

The rearrangement joins TRBV12-5 to TRBJ2-2; a weak D match, TRBD2 (6 bases). Per germline, CDR1 LGHNT and CDR2 FRNRAP. CDR3 length equals 18 residues. Trimming cost V 7 bases and J 6 bases, with 27 bases left between them. CDR3 region: CASDPGWGVEGPAGELFF. As DNA, the CDR3 is TGTGCTAGTGACCCCGGGTGGGGGGTAGAAGGTCCGGCCGGGGAGCTGTTTTTT.

The gene calls are TRBV6-6 and TRBJ1-1; the D gene is possibly TRBD1 (5 bases). Germline V gene data show CDR1 as MNHNY and CDR2 as SVGAGI (reference sequence). The V and J ends lost 5 bases and 3 bases respectively, with 16 bases between them. This CDR3 is built from 15 residues. The CDR3 DNA sequence: TGTGCCAGCAGTAAACCACGGGAGGGGTACACTGAAGCTTTCTTT. Protein product: CASSKPREGYTEAFF.

This chain's CDR3 is CASSEWGASGPYEQYF. The CDR3 DNA reads TGTGCCAGCAGTGAATGGGGGGCTAGCGGGCCCTACGAGCAGTACTTC. The V gene is TRBV6-1, the J gene TRBJ2-7; 8 bases fit TRBD2. The CDR3 is 16 residues long. J gave up 2 bases and V 2 bases, and 8 bases lay outside the gene matches. From germline, CDR1 is MNHNS and CDR2 SASEGT.